The subject of this entry is one T cell receptor (beta chain). Its matching antigen is unknown. Germline and junction disagree at one end, which may indicate a read error. The record originates from a study of blood T cells in healthy people across ages. Study-wide context: Template switching captured about one barcoded beta molecule per two T cells. Overall study findings and caveats: TCR beta diversity, measured per million T cells, fell in a roughly linear way with age. It was held that diversity estimates obtained from one million T cells represented underestimates. The percentage of naive T cells correlated strongly with TCR beta diversity.

The use of a sample-barcoded 5' primer and a J-beta primer mix characterized a second PCR of about 6 to 12 cycles. TCRdb re-derived calls from the 5' RACE reads in MiXCR, one entry per CDR3 protein. Of roughly 1.6 million distinct CDR3 sequences in the sample, around 36% were seen once. The V gene's germline CDR1 is MNHEY and CDR2 SMNVEV (reference sequence). The CDR3 is 18 residues long. The sequence was collected from a woman between 25 and 40 years old in good health. The V and J genes are TRBV27 and TRBJ2-3; 15 positions match TRBD2. Sequencing was performed on blood. CDR3 loop: CAGSLGTSGGFRADTQYF. In nucleotides, the CDR3 is TGTGCCGGCAGTTTAGGGACTAGCGGGGGGTTTAGGGCAGATACGCAGTATTTT.